Listed below are T cell receptor beta chains from one sample, sequenced in a study of cytomegalovirus exposure and HLA in healthy donors. Sequencing used immunoSEQ multiplex PCR; TCRdb keeps in-frame clones, though not all of them. Of about 180,000 clones in the sample, approximately 88% were seen once. Material for sequencing was PBMCs. Receptors were obtained from a boy younger than 10 in good health and CMV-seronegative. Both conserved end residues are trimmed from each CDR3.

v_call: TRBV11-3
cdr3_length: 12
cdr3_aa: ASSLGQDSYEQY

v_call: TRBV19
cdr3_length: 12
cdr3_aa: ASAKQGVNTEAF

v_call: TRBV6-1
cdr3_length: 14
cdr3_aa: ASSELPDRVNTEAF

v_call: TRBV5-4
cdr3_length: 14
cdr3_aa: ASSLAGRTRQETQY

v_call: TRBV4-3
cdr3_length: 10
cdr3_aa: ASSQHRREAF

v_call: TRBV6-1
cdr3_length: 10
cdr3_aa: ASIAYHLEQF

v_call: TRBV5-1
cdr3_length: 11
cdr3_aa: ASSLALNNEQF

v_call: TRBV6-6
cdr3_length: 14
cdr3_aa: ASSHPGLAGGETQY

v_call: TRBV15
cdr3_length: 15
cdr3_aa: ATSRDSSGIFNYGYT

v_call: TRBV28
cdr3_length: 8
cdr3_aa: ASRRNEQF

v_call: TRBV15
cdr3_length: 11
cdr3_aa: ATRAGPSYEQY

v_call: TRBV6-6
cdr3_length: 12
cdr3_aa: ASSYSGGYTEAF

v_call: TRBV19
cdr3_length: 11
cdr3_aa: ASSRQANQPQH

v_call: TRBV14
cdr3_length: 10
cdr3_aa: ASSHRGRGYT

v_call: TRBV9
cdr3_length: 13
cdr3_aa: ASSVGVAGNNEQF

v_call: TRBV19
cdr3_length: 14
cdr3_aa: ASSTTGFQGNQPQH

v_call: TRBV7-8
cdr3_length: 11
cdr3_aa: ASSAGQGLEAF

v_call: TRBV14
cdr3_length: 14
cdr3_aa: ASSHPRGRGQETQY

v_call: TRBV7-6
cdr3_length: 15
cdr3_aa: ASSLKKRREDYQPQH

v_call: TRBV1
cdr3_length: 16
cdr3_aa: TSSQGLAGLSVAGELF

v_call: TRBV30
cdr3_length: 11
cdr3_aa: AWETEINTEAF

v_call: TRBV7-7
cdr3_length: 11
cdr3_aa: ASSFDRGTEAF

v_call: TRBV5-1
cdr3_length: 18
cdr3_aa: ASSLLPGQGALRYNSPLH

v_call: TRBV5-6
cdr3_length: 12
cdr3_aa: ASSLALRGNEQF

v_call: TRBV19
cdr3_length: 12
cdr3_aa: ASSISVQTYEQF

v_call: TRBV4-3
cdr3_length: 13
cdr3_aa: ASSQDSGRGETQY

v_call: TRBV6-8
cdr3_length: 10
cdr3_aa: ASAQDSTEAF

v_call: TRBV6-1
cdr3_length: 14
cdr3_aa: ASSEEEELEAYEQY

v_call: TRBV6-1
cdr3_length: 12
cdr3_aa: ASSGGRALYGYT

v_call: TRBV7-9
cdr3_length: 15
cdr3_aa: ASSLVGASGGIGELF

v_call: TRBV5-6
cdr3_length: 13
cdr3_aa: ASSLDGGMNTEAF

v_call: TRBV5-4
cdr3_length: 15
cdr3_aa: ASSPGGTSIEYNEQF

v_call: TRBV5-6
cdr3_length: 13
cdr3_aa: ASSFSQGKEEKLF

v_call: TRBV6-5
cdr3_length: 11
cdr3_aa: ASSGQGGGELF

v_call: TRBV12-5
cdr3_length: 16
cdr3_aa: ASGLFKGRGSYNSPLH

v_call: TRBV25-1
cdr3_length: 12
cdr3_aa: ASRPLGPEETQY

v_call: TRBV6-4
cdr3_length: 14
cdr3_aa: ASSDEAGGRSDTQY

v_call: TRBV7-9
cdr3_length: 14
cdr3_aa: ASSPRTSGPYNEQF

v_call: TRBV4-3
cdr3_length: 13
cdr3_aa: ASSQEGAGTDTQY

v_call: TRBV2
cdr3_length: 12
cdr3_aa: ASSERGRLNEQF

v_call: TRBV2
cdr3_length: 11
cdr3_aa: ASSQGLDYEQY

v_call: TRBV30
cdr3_length: 14
cdr3_aa: AWSAPSPQVNQPQH